This T cell receptor (beta chain) comes out of a study of OX40 agonist ivuxolimab in advanced cancers. V shed 6 bases and J shed 0 bases, with 8 bases lying between them. Germline assignment: CDR1 WSHSY and CDR2 SAAADI. The CDR3 runs to 13 residues. TCRdb's copy holds only in-frame clones and misses some; the assay was immunoSEQ multiplex PCR. The table includes tens of thousands of clones, around 84% detected once. Study-level points and caveats: Antigen specificity was not determined for the expanded peripheral T cells.

Comments on this clone: Antigen unknown.

The sample consisted of CD4+ or CD8+ T cells sorted from blood, taken in a trial of the OX40 agonist ivuxolimab. The genes are TRBV10-2 and TRBJ1-1; possible D gene TRBD1, 5 bases. This TCR was recovered from an adult with an advanced solid tumor such as melanoma, head and neck, liver or kidney cancer. Written as DNA, the CDR3 is TGCGCCAGCAGCACGGGACTGAACACTGAAGCTTTCTTT. This codes for CASSTGLNTEAFF.